This T cell receptor delta chain was captured in a study of γδ T cells in repeated Plasmodium falciparum infection. The wider study: Malian repertoires were sampled cross-sectionally without transmission and longitudinally through febrile malaria.

Flow sorting of PBMC yielded separate Vgamma9/Vdelta2+ and Vdelta2-negative gammadelta T cell populations for bulk repertoire analysis. The ends lost 2 bases at V and 8 bases at J; junction bases unmatched: 14. From germline, CDR1 is TSWWSYY and CDR2 QGS. This CDR3 is 16 amino acids long. Notes on the study in general: Malian donors came from one small rural village, predominantly one ethnic group. Vgamma9/Vdelta2+ repertoires stayed stably polyclonal over time and infection.

TRG and TRD sequences were obtained from every sorted gammadelta sample. TCRdb ran CATT on the multiplex PCR reads. The data hold some 100,000 delta-chain clones, with 1.4% observed a single time. This clone has more than one count but fewer than ten. What it recognizes is unknown. A much larger clone differs from this one at a single base, so this may be a read error. Distinct nucleotide sequences in the sample also encode this CDR3. The sample taken for sequencing was gamma-delta T cells from blood. This receptor was identified in a pool of human donors (malaria-infected and uninfected, not separated). The chain couples TRDV1 to TRDJ1; 7 bases agree with TRDD3. The CDR3 reads CALGETAGGPRGKLIF. The CDR3 DNA sequence: TGTGCTCTTGGGGAAACGGCTGGGGGTCCTCGGGGGAAACTCATCTTT.